These 22 T cell receptor beta chains originate from one sample sequenced in a study of blood T cell repertoires in COVID-19. Measured with immunoSEQ multiplex PCR; TCRdb has only the in-frame clones, and not every one. The sample includes hundreds of thousands of clones, 87% seen only once; the top ten take 1.5%. Material for sequencing was peripheral blood. The receptors were sampled from a woman aged 40-49 years who had recovered from COVID-19.

The J gene is TRBJ1-2, the V gene TRBV19; D uncertain. The CDR3 length is 11 residues. The V gene's germline CDR1 is LNHDA and CDR2 SQIVND (reference sequence). The V end was cut by 3 bases, the J end by 12 bases, with 11 bases between. CDR3 protein: CASSIGGRDTF. CDR3 nucleotide sequence: TGTGCCAGTAGTATCGGAGGTCGGGACACCTTC.

This clone was seen a few times. J is TRBJ2-3 and V is TRBV5-8, with D possibly TRBD1 on 6 matching bases. CDR1 and CDR2 (germline): SGHTS, YDEGEE. Trimming removed 5 bases at V and 2 bases at J, with 9 bases between. The length of the CDR3 is 13 residues. The CDR3 DNA reads TGTGCCAGCAGTTACAGGGTCACAGATACGCAGTATTTT. Encoded protein: CASSYRVTDTQYF.

Of note for this clone: At one end, the junction sequence differs from germline, possibly due to a read error. The gene calls are TRBV6-5 and TRBJ2-3; TRBD2 aligns across 9 bases. This CDR3 comprises 12 residues. Germline V gives CDR1 MNHEY, CDR2 SVGAGI. In DNA, the CDR3 is TGTGCCAGCAGACCAAGCGGGGGGTCCCCCTTTTTT. Encoded protein: CASRPSGGSPFF.

There are a few counts of this clone. This chain links TRBV7-9 with TRBJ2-1; perhaps TRBD2 as D (7 bases). Trimming pared 1 base from V and 9 bases from J, leaving 16 bases between. The CDR3 consists of 15 residues. From germline, CDR1 is SEHNR and CDR2 FQNEAQ (reference sequence). The CDR3 DNA reads as TGTGCCAGCAGCTTAGGCAGGGGAGGGAGCCCTGAGCAGTTCTTC. Translated: CASSLGRGGSPEQFF.

The CDR3 DNA follows: TGTGCCAGCAGCTTGGAGTTCTCGGGCACTGAAGCTTTCTTT. This translates into CASSLEFSGTEAFF. The chain has TRBV5-5 and TRBJ1-1; D gene uncertain. In germline, CDR1 is SGHKS, CDR2 YYEKEE (reference sequence). This CDR3 region has 14 residues. V was cut by 0 bases and J by 4 bases, with 10 bases left in between.

The chain couples TRBV30 to TRBJ1-3, with 9 bases identical to TRBD1. The CDR3 is 14 amino acids. Trimming took 8 bases from V and 4 from J; bases not matched to a gene: 9. From germline, CDR1 is GTSNPN and CDR2 SVGIG (reference sequence). This CDR3 is CAAQQGAFGNTIYF. DNA of the CDR3: TGTGCCGCCCAACAGGGGGCCTTCGGAAACACCATATATTTT.

The chain couples TRBV6-5 to TRBJ2-1, with 8 positions matching TRBD2. The CDR3 extends over 15 amino acids. Germline values: CDR1 MNHEY, CDR2 SVGAGI. V dropped 6 bases and J dropped 2; count of bases not matched to a gene: 6. CDR3 region: CASSLAGGAYNEQFF. CDR3 nucleotide sequence: TGTGCCAGCAGCCTCGCCGGGGGGGCCTACAATGAGCAGTTCTTC.

The V and J genes are TRBV2 and TRBJ1-5, with D tentatively TRBD1 (6 bases). The CDR3 spans 15 residues. Trimming removed 1 base from V and 7 bases from J, with 14 bases in between. The germline gives CDR1 SNHLY, CDR2 FYNNEI. CDR3 sequence: CASSEGAGDGQPQHF. For the CDR3, the DNA is TGTGCCAGCAGTGAAGGGGCAGGGGACGGACAGCCCCAGCATTTT.

V usage is TRBV19 and J usage is TRBJ1-4; D is undetermined. Trimming removed 5 bases at V and 7 bases at J, with 11 bases between. The CDR3 is made up of 13 amino acids. Germline CDR1 LNHDA, CDR2 SQIVND (reference sequence). CDR3 sequence reads: CASSDNRGEKLFF. CDR3 bases: TGTGCCAGTAGTGATAACCGGGGTGAAAAACTGTTTTTT.

The chain couples TRBV6-5 to TRBJ2-1; D is unresolved. Trimming left V 0 bases short and J 4 bases short, with 7 bases between. CDR3 length equals 14 residues. CDR1 and CDR2 from the germline V gene are MNHEY and SVGAGI. The CDR3 sequence: CASSYSNGYNEQFF. DNA for the CDR3: TGTGCCAGCAGTTACTCGAACGGGTACAATGAGCAGTTCTTC.

This chain connects TRBV2 to TRBJ2-7; 7 nucleotides align to TRBD2. Per germline, CDR1 SNHLY and CDR2 FYNNEI. With V trimmed by 6 bases and J by 2 bases, 10 bases remained unmatched. The CDR3 has 15 residues. DNA for the CDR3: TGTGCCAGCAGCCCTGAGGGAGGGGTAACCTACGAGCAGTACTTC. Amino acids: CASSPEGGVTYEQYF.

This chain links TRBV10-1 with TRBJ2-1, with D possibly matching TRBD2 (6 bases). Germline V gene lookup returns CDR1 WNHNN and CDR2 SYGVQD (reference sequence). There are 15 residues in the CDR3. Trimming shortened V by 2 bases and J by 7 bases, and 15 bases separated the two germline ends. Here the CDR3 DNA reads TGCGCCAGCAGTGAGGGCGGGGTCTCAGGAAATGAGCAGTTCTTC. Translated: CASSEGGVSGNEQFF.

This rearrangement joins TRBV19 to TRBJ2-7; 9 nucleotides agree with TRBD1. This CDR3 has 16 residues. V trimming: 6 bases; J trimming: 2 bases; junction bases outside the gene matches: 11. The germline V gene encodes CDR1 LNHDA and CDR2 SQIVND (reference sequence). In nucleotides, the CDR3 is TGTGCCAGTAGCCCGGGTGCGGGACAGGGTCCCTACGAGCAGTACTTC. As protein: CASSPGAGQGPYEQYF.

The sample holds one count of this clone. The chain employs TRBV10-1 and TRBJ2-5, with 11 bases matching TRBD1. Germline CDR1 is WNHNN and CDR2 is SYGVQD (reference sequence). The CDR3 covers 15 residues. V gave up 4 bases and J gave up 5 bases; unmatched junction bases: 6. In nucleotides, the CDR3 is TGCGCCAGCAGTGGGGACAGGGGGTCGGAGGAGACCCAGTACTTC. Its protein is CASSGDRGSEETQYF.

This CDR3 reads CASSESSLFHKGAGDTQYF. The CDR3 nucleotides read TGCGCCAGCAGTGAGTCGAGTCTGTTCCACAAGGGGGCTGGAGATACGCAGTATTTT. The chain has TRBV10-2 and TRBJ2-3; TRBD1 agrees at 7 bases. V trimming: 0 bases; J trimming: 5 bases; junction bases outside the gene matches: 17. This CDR3 is built from 19 residues. Germline assignment: CDR1 WSHSY and CDR2 SAAADI.

The genes are TRBV10-2 and TRBJ2-5, with TRBD2 identical over 9 bases. V shed 8 bases and J 5 bases; nucleotides not matched to a gene: 9. The CDR3 covers 14 residues. Germline V gene data show CDR1 as WSHSY and CDR2 as SAAADI. CDR3 loop: CASSGTSLRETQYF. The CDR3 DNA follows: TGCGCCAGCTCCGGGACTAGCTTGCGGGAGACCCAGTACTTC.

The genes are TRBV7-8 and TRBJ1-5; D unresolved. Trimming left V 3 bases short and J 0 bases short, with 12 bases between. This CDR3 has 16 residues. Germline V lookup: CDR1 SGHVS, CDR2 FQNEAQ. CDR3: CASSFFGGDSNQPQHF. The CDR3 DNA is TGTGCCAGCAGCTTTTTCGGAGGCGATAGCAATCAGCCCCAGCATTTT.

Of note for this clone: Distinct nucleotide sequences in the sample also encode this CDR3. The chain links TRBV7-2 to TRBJ2-7; the D is unclear. This CDR3 has 13 amino acids. Germline-derived CDR1 and CDR2 are SGHTA and FQGNSA. V dropped 0 bases and J dropped 4 bases, with 7 bases sitting between them. The CDR3 loop is CASSLARGYEQYF. The CDR3 DNA reads TGTGCCAGCAGCTTAGCGAGAGGTTACGAGCAGTACTTC.

The chain employs TRBV5-8 and TRBJ1-2; D might be TRBD1 (5 bases). The germline V gene has CDR1 SGHTS and CDR2 YDEGEE. Trimming took off 4 bases at V and 4 bases at J, with 8 bases between the two ends. The CDR3 extends over 12 amino acids. The CDR3 bases are TGTGCCAGCAGCGGGAGGGGCTATGGCTACACCTTC. Amino acids: CASSGRGYGYTF. The complete variable domain, with remaining parts taken from reference TRBV5-8 and TRBJ1-2, reads EAGVTQSPTHLIKTRGQQATLRCSPISGHTSVYWYQQALGLGLQFLLWYDEGEERNRGNFPPRFSGRQFPNYSSELNVNALELEDSALYLCASSGRGYGYTFGSGTRLTVV.

The gene calls are TRBV7-3 and TRBJ2-5; a possible D gene is TRBD2 (6 bases). Trimming took 6 bases from V and 5 from J, leaving 13 bases between them. CDR1 and CDR2 from the germline V gene are SGHTA and FQGTGA. The CDR3 runs 13 residues. CDR3 amino acids: CASSSREAETQYF. The DNA of the CDR3 is TGTGCCAGCAGTTCCAGGGAGGCGGAGACCCAGTACTTC.

The J gene is TRBJ2-2, the V gene TRBV6-5, with a tentative D call TRBD1 (6 bases). V was pared by 0 bases and J by 3 bases, with 11 bases between. The CDR3 consists of 16 residues. Germline loops: CDR1 MNHEY, CDR2 SVGAGI. CDR3 sequence reads: CASSYSAGAYTGELFF. The CDR3 DNA reads TGTGCCAGCAGTTACTCGGCAGGGGCGTACACCGGGGAGCTGTTTTTT.

The chain carries TRBV11-2 and TRBJ1-1; D not resolved. Germline CDR1 is SGHAT and CDR2 is FQNNGV. The CDR3 length is 12 residues. V gave up 2 bases and J gave up 5 bases, with 6 bases separating them. CDR3 in DNA: TGTGCCAGCAGCTTACAGATGACTGAAGCTTTCTTT. Translating gives CASSLQMTEAFF.